The T cell receptor (beta chain) under discussion was sequenced for a study of blood T cell repertoires in COVID-19 (dated by TCRdb to 2018 to 2021). Broadly, across the study: The collaborator samples originated in the United States, Italy and Spain and spanned the acute and convalescent phases of COVID-19. Where HLA class I and class II types were available, the types were taken from metadata supplied by the sample provider, not from assay-based typing. The dataset comprised deeply sampled blood TCRbeta repertoires from subjects exposed to, actively infected with, or recovered from COVID-19. The prospective study material was composed of cDNA or gDNA derived from T cells, B-cell-depleted T cells, or PBMCs. A freely available public database, intended as a resource for researchers studying the immune response to SARS-CoV-2, is where the repertoires were released. Samples were obtained from the ongoing ImmuneRACE study (first 160 participants) and from 1,000 to 1,500 subjects provided by 6 global collaborators. Nearly every sample came with metadata listing a de-identified subject ID, COVID-19 status, age in years and sex.

Study-wide conclusions, independent of this receptor: How much clinical and demographic metadata was included differed by source and by participant, and the metadata was provided uncurated.

Including the terminal cysteine and phenylalanine, the CDR3 comprises 12 residues. Only CDR3 DNA is held: 36 bases, read in frame from base 1. Sequences ENHRY (CDR1) and SYGVKD (CDR2) are obtained from the germline V gene. V lost 2 bases and J lost 8 bases; the stretch between them is 9 bases long. TCRbeta CDR3 regions were amplified from genomic DNA using the immunoSEQ Assay, a bias-controlled multiplex PCR. Per the original workflow: Within the assay, amplification of reference gene primers was used to estimate how many nucleated cells each sample contained. To quantify the absolute abundance of each unique TCRbeta CDR3 rearrangement, sequence reads were collapsed and filtered. For each sample, productive Simpson clonality was calculated by taking the square root of Simpson's diversity index across productive rearrangements. Held by TCRdb, this immuneACCESS table contains in-frame sequences only and omits some clones. Under half of the omission traces to an unresolved V gene where checked; the cause of the rest is unknown. The V and J calls and clone size come from that table; D and trimming were worked out from the DNA. The sample has about 270,000 clones on record, 86% of them singletons. The biggest ten clones account for approximately 5% of the sample.

At one collaborating source in Seattle, patients were enrolled during active infection and were followed longitudinally through the course of disease. The collaborating institutions used their own protocols to collect whole blood in K2EDTA tubes. For TCRbeta analysis, collaborators shipped samples in one of three forms: frozen whole blood, isolated PBMCs, or DNA extracted from either of those sample types. With regard to this clone: Its antigen target is currently unknown. Base-call qualities are not available, and no considerably larger clone is one nucleotide away.

This receptor was identified in a woman of 80 years or more with COVID-19, enrolled during active disease. Material: peripheral blood. The chain is made from TRBV10-3 and TRBJ1-1; the D gene is perhaps TRBD1, on 6 matching bases. The nucleotide sequence reads TGTGCCATCAGTGAGAGGGGGTTAGAAGCTTTCTTT. This encodes CAISERGLEAFF.